This is a list of T cell receptor beta chains from one sample in a study of OX40 agonist ivuxolimab in advanced cancers. Here immunoSEQ multiplex PCR was the method, and the copy in TCRdb shows in-frame clones only, minus some. The table has some 39,000 clones, 70% to 90% seen once. Source: CD4+ or CD8+ T cells sorted from blood, taken in a trial of the OX40 agonist ivuxolimab. Source of these receptors: an adult with an advanced solid tumor such as melanoma, head and neck, liver or kidney cancer. The CDR3 runs from the conserved cysteine through the conserved F or W. Rows may omit the clone size; those that give it use once, few, many or a size class.

abundance: -; v_gene: TRBV27; j_gene: TRBJ2-2; CDR3aa: CASSLWTTGGLFF
abundance: -; v_gene: TRBV29-1; j_gene: TRBJ2-7; CDR3aa: CSVKIRPYEQYF
abundance: -; v_gene: TRBV14; j_gene: TRBJ1-1; CDR3aa: CASSQYMGGVAFF
abundance: -; v_gene: TRBV5-5; j_gene: TRBJ1-4; CDR3aa: CASSQEGFNEKLFF
abundance: -; v_gene: TRBV6-1; j_gene: TRBJ2-5; CDR3aa: CASSETFWETQYF
abundance: -; v_gene: TRBV2; j_gene: TRBJ2-3; CDR3aa: CASSPGRITSTDTQYF
abundance: once; v_gene: TRBV19; j_gene: TRBJ2-6; CDR3aa: CASSIGGGANVLTF
abundance: -; v_gene: TRBV7-9; j_gene: TRBJ2-2; CDR3aa: CASSFGARRTGELFF
abundance: -; v_gene: TRBV4-1; j_gene: TRBJ2-5; CDR3aa: CASSRPPLLAGGRETQYF
abundance: -; v_gene: TRBV6-1; j_gene: TRBJ2-1; CDR3aa: CASIMDRVDEQFF
abundance: once; v_gene: TRBV7-3; j_gene: TRBJ2-2; CDR3aa: CASSSTIQGFGELFF
abundance: -; v_gene: TRBV27; j_gene: TRBJ2-5; CDR3aa: CASRNTGVETQYF
abundance: -; v_gene: TRBV10-1; j_gene: TRBJ1-1; CDR3aa: CASSGLPMPGTEAFF
abundance: -; v_gene: TRBV4-1; j_gene: TRBJ2-7; CDR3aa: CASSQAPDRALHEQYF
abundance: -; v_gene: TRBV18; j_gene: TRBJ2-5; CDR3aa: CASSTSYETQYF
abundance: -; v_gene: TRBV29-1; j_gene: TRBJ2-1; CDR3aa: CSVLRTSGRAQGEQFF
abundance: -; v_gene: TRBV18; j_gene: TRBJ2-7; CDR3aa: CASSAGLLAYEQYF
abundance: -; v_gene: TRBV5-1; j_gene: TRBJ2-5; CDR3aa: CASSWTVQETQYF
abundance: -; v_gene: TRBV30; j_gene: TRBJ2-1; CDR3aa: CARDGPYNEQFF
abundance: -; v_gene: TRBV7-8; j_gene: -; CDR3aa: CASSLVHEQYF
abundance: -; v_gene: TRBV19; j_gene: TRBJ2-1; CDR3aa: CASRPLGTRHRDEQFF
abundance: -; v_gene: TRBV27; j_gene: TRBJ2-7; CDR3aa: CASSSRDSYEQYF
abundance: -; v_gene: TRBV28; j_gene: TRBJ1-6; CDR3aa: CASKAGSSPLHF
abundance: once; v_gene: TRBV27; j_gene: TRBJ1-2; CDR3aa: CASSSVANYGYTF
abundance: -; v_gene: TRBV19; j_gene: TRBJ2-7; CDR3aa: CASRSQGGVLDEQYF
abundance: -; v_gene: TRBV30; j_gene: TRBJ2-7; CDR3aa: CAWARNYEQYF
abundance: -; v_gene: TRBV19; j_gene: TRBJ2-1; CDR3aa: CASSLSTGVRNEQFF
abundance: -; v_gene: TRBV6-5; j_gene: TRBJ1-5; CDR3aa: CASSTVLNQPQHF
abundance: -; v_gene: TRBV19; j_gene: TRBJ2-3; CDR3aa: CASSPLAFTDTQYF
abundance: -; v_gene: TRBV6-4; j_gene: TRBJ2-1; CDR3aa: CASSAGTSGNNEQFF
abundance: -; v_gene: TRBV2; j_gene: TRBJ1-6; CDR3aa: CASGGRIRSPLHF
abundance: -; v_gene: TRBV28; j_gene: TRBJ2-7; CDR3aa: CASRMDQGSEQYF
abundance: -; v_gene: TRBV10-2; j_gene: TRBJ2-1; CDR3aa: CASSESGEGYKQFF
abundance: -; v_gene: TRBV7-8; j_gene: TRBJ1-1; CDR3aa: CASSLFRSGTGVDTEAFF
abundance: -; v_gene: TRBV9; j_gene: TRBJ2-2; CDR3aa: CASGSGTSGTGELFF
abundance: -; v_gene: TRBV2; j_gene: TRBJ2-7; CDR3aa: CASSMDRTYEQYF
abundance: -; v_gene: TRBV7-9; j_gene: TRBJ2-7; CDR3aa: CASSLFGQGAQSYEQYF
abundance: -; v_gene: TRBV18; j_gene: TRBJ2-7; CDR3aa: CASSPRTSGSYEQYF
abundance: -; v_gene: TRBV6-6; j_gene: TRBJ1-3; CDR3aa: CASRGLENSGNTIYF
abundance: -; v_gene: TRBV6-5; j_gene: TRBJ1-1; CDR3aa: CASWSRTEAFF
abundance: -; v_gene: TRBV30; j_gene: TRBJ2-5; CDR3aa: CAWSPPVGTQYF
abundance: -; v_gene: TRBV9; j_gene: TRBJ2-1; CDR3aa: CASSPHGAEYNEQFF
abundance: -; v_gene: TRBV5-1; j_gene: TRBJ2-7; CDR3aa: CASSEDRASEQYF
abundance: -; v_gene: TRBV5-4; j_gene: TRBJ1-2; CDR3aa: CASSLPPGIENGYTF
abundance: -; v_gene: TRBV28; j_gene: TRBJ1-2; CDR3aa: CASRGTGTTVGGYTF
abundance: -; v_gene: TRBV6-5; j_gene: TRBJ2-7; CDR3aa: CASSYLAGETYEQYF
abundance: -; v_gene: TRBV27; j_gene: TRBJ2-3; CDR3aa: CASSFTPLAGVVDTQYF
abundance: -; v_gene: TRBV19; j_gene: TRBJ2-3; CDR3aa: CASRTGATGTDTQYF
abundance: -; v_gene: TRBV7-9; j_gene: TRBJ2-7; CDR3aa: CASSLKGQGAYEQYF
abundance: -; v_gene: TRBV5-1; j_gene: TRBJ1-1; CDR3aa: CASSLVGAGTEAFF
abundance: -; v_gene: TRBV15; j_gene: TRBJ2-1; CDR3aa: CATSRDTGGAIDNEQFF
abundance: -; v_gene: TRBV19; j_gene: TRBJ2-7; CDR3aa: CASSIGAQPKLYEQYF